This T cell receptor beta chain originates from a study of T cell responses to AZD1222 COVID-19 vaccine. With regard to this clone: The target antigen is unknown.

Clones were sequenced by immunoSEQ multiplex PCR, and TCRdb holds only the in-frame ones, with some missing. In the table there are 50,000 or so clones, about 88% of which are singletons. Findings and limits, study-wide: Just five to seven people given AZD1222 tested seropositive at baseline.

CDR3 length: 15 residues. V was cut by 3 bases and J by 0 bases, with 11 bases left in between. CDR1 is ENHRY, CDR2 SYGVKD, per germline. V usage is TRBV10-3 and J usage is TRBJ1-1, with D unresolved. This clonotype was obtained from an adult who received the AZD1222 COVID-19 vaccine. The sample here was peripheral blood, taken 28 days after the second AZD1222 dose. CDR3 bases: TGTGCCATCAGTGATAAGGGATTAGTGAACACTGAAGCTTTCTTT. Translating gives CAISDKGLVNTEAFF.